This T cell receptor (beta chain) was recorded in a study of T cell responses to AZD1222 COVID-19 vaccine. Clones were read by immunoSEQ multiplex PCR, and TCRdb kept only the in-frame ones, dropping some. Here the sample spans about 83,000 clones, roughly 88% being singletons. Germline V gene sequence: CDR1 SGHDN, CDR2 FVKESK. With 3 bases removed from V and 7 bases from J, the gap between germline ends came to 15 bases. The CDR3 totals 14 residues. The V and J genes are TRBV14 and TRBJ1-2; D possibly corresponds to TRBD1 (6 bases). The sequence derives from an adult in good health. The sample was peripheral blood, taken on day 0 of AZD1222 vaccination. CDR3 sequence reads: CASSHHSYRAGYTF. CDR3 DNA: TGTGCCAGCAGCCATCATTCGTACAGGGCTGGCTACACCTTC.